The present T cell receptor beta chain was sequenced within a study of T cell responses to AZD1222 COVID-19 vaccine. Sequencing used immunoSEQ multiplex PCR; TCRdb keeps in-frame clones, though not all of them. The table includes approximately 91,000 clones, more than 70% detected once. A remark on this clone: Antigen specificity is unknown.

Study-level results: The study reported that nearly half of spike-specific TCRs target unmutated variant regions. Possibly, clonal diversity was underestimated; donors were largely white British and included more females. The study sampled repertoires only after the peak T cell response. Among AZD1222 vaccinees, only 5 to 7 were seropositive at baseline.

The CDR3 runs to 15 residues. CDR1 is SGHTA and CDR2 is FQGNSA in the germline V gene. With 5 bases removed from V and 0 bases from J, the gap between germline ends came to 11 bases. This material consisted of peripheral blood, taken on day 0 of AZD1222 vaccination. The sequence derives from an adult in good health. The chain uses TRBV7-2 and TRBJ1-3, with a possible D match to TRBD1 (5 bases). The CDR3 spells CASSRGSNSGNTIYF. CDR3 bases: TGTGCCAGCAGCAGGGGCTCCAACTCTGGAAACACCATATATTTT.